These 13 T cell receptor beta chains originate from one sample sequenced in a study of blood T cell repertoires in COVID-19. The data were produced by immunoSEQ multiplex PCR, yet TCRdb's version contains in-frame clones alone and is incomplete. This sample has roughly 410,000 clones; roughly 90% occur once, and the top ten carry 0.95% to 1.5%. Sequencing was done on a sample of peripheral blood. The receptors were gathered from a man between 40 and 49 years old with acute or convalescent COVID-19.

V usage is TRBV29-1 and J usage is TRBJ1-5; no firm D call. Per germline, CDR1 SQVTM and CDR2 ANQGSEA. V was cut by 3 bases and J by 6 bases, with 12 bases left in between. The CDR3 extends over 13 amino acids. CDR3 DNA: TGCAGCGTTGAGCGGCAGCATTTTCAGCCCCAGCATTTT. This gives the protein CSVERQHFQPQHF.

V is TRBV6-5 and J is TRBJ2-7; D call uncertain. The CDR3 spans 11 residues. CDR1 and CDR2 (germline): MNHEY, SVGAGI. Deletions cut 6 bases from V and 5 bases from J, with 8 bases between. The CDR3 loop is CASRNRNEQYF. The CDR3 nucleotides are TGTGCCAGCAGGAATAGAAACGAGCAGTACTTC.

The V call is TRBV6-5, the J call TRBJ2-3; 9 positions match TRBD1. The germline V gene encodes CDR1 MNHEY and CDR2 SVGAGI. The CDR3 totals 14 residues. With V trimmed by 6 bases and J by 7 bases, 8 bases remained unmatched. In DNA form, the CDR3 reads TGTGCCAGCAGCCCACAGGGGGCAGGAAATACGCAGTATTTT. Its translation: CASSPQGAGNTQYF.

The gene calls are TRBV4-3 and TRBJ2-5; 7 bases line up with TRBD2. Germline CDR1 reads LGHNA; CDR2 reads YSLEER. The trim removed 8 bases at V and 7 bases at J, leaving 16 bases unmatched. The CDR3 is made up of 15 amino acids. CDR3 bases: TGCGCCAGCGCGATGCTGGCGGGGGAGGTAGGGACCCAGTACTTC. Protein product: CASAMLAGEVGTQYF.

The chain joins TRBV2 to TRBJ1-2, with TRBD1 matching 9 bases. The length of the CDR3 is 14 residues. The ends lost 6 bases at V and 5 bases at J; junction bases unmatched: 7. CDR1 and CDR2 (germline): SNHLY, FYNNEI. CDR3 residues: CASSDDRGGYGYTF. As DNA, the CDR3 is TGTGCCAGCAGCGATGACAGGGGGGGATATGGCTACACCTTC.

The chain is built from TRBV7-9 and TRBJ1-1; unclear D gene. The CDR3 runs to 14 residues. The germline V and J ends were trimmed by 1 base and 11 bases, with 17 bases remaining between them. In germline, CDR1 is SEHNR, CDR2 FQNEAQ (reference sequence). CDR3 residues: CASSLESGRAKAFF. The CDR3 bases are TGTGCCAGCAGCTTAGAGAGCGGGCGGGCGAAGGCTTTCTTT.

The rearrangement joins TRBV11-2 to TRBJ1-1; D is undetermined. The CDR3 is 14 amino acids. Germline V CDR1 and CDR2: SGHAT, FQNNGV. V was pared by 10 bases and J by 1 base, with 16 bases between. The CDR3 loop is CAITSWESNTEAFF. The DNA of the CDR3 is TGTGCCATCACGAGTTGGGAGTCGAACACTGAAGCTTTCTTT.

CDR3 bases: TGTGCCAGCAGCCAACTCGGGGCTAACTATGGCTACACCTTC. Residues: CASSQLGANYGYTF. V is TRBV5-6 and J is TRBJ1-2; D ambiguous. V was shortened by 4 bases and J by 0 bases, with 10 bases between the two germline ends. CDR1 and CDR2 from the germline V gene are SGHDT and YYEEEE. The CDR3 sequence is 14 residues long. Full variable domain (remainder filled in from reference TRBV5-6 and TRBJ1-2): DAGVTQSPTHLIKTRGQQVTLRCSPKSGHDTVSWYQQALGQGPQFIFQYYEEEERQRGNFPDRFSGHQFPNYSSELNVNALLLGDSALYLCASSQLGANYGYTFGSGTRLTVV.

This chain connects TRBV28 to TRBJ2-2; the match to TRBD1 covers 9 bases. The trim removed 2 bases at V and 7 bases at J, leaving 14 bases unmatched. Germline-derived CDR1 and CDR2 are MDHEN and SYDVKM. CDR3 length equals 18 residues. The CDR3: CASSLNRGPYRGLGELFF. The CDR3 coding sequence is TGTGCCAGCAGTTTAAACAGGGGGCCTTACCGGGGCCTCGGGGAGCTGTTTTTT.

The gene calls are TRBV27 and TRBJ2-3, with 12 positions matching TRBD1. Germline lookup yields CDR1 MNHEY and CDR2 SMNVEV (reference sequence). V was pared by 4 bases and J by 4 bases, with 15 bases of the junction left unmatched. CDR3 length: 19 amino acids. CDR3 DNA sequence: TGTGCCAGCAGTTCCCTATGGGGACAGGGGGCACAGTATGCAGATACGCAGTATTTT. It yields the protein CASSSLWGQGAQYADTQYF.

V and J are TRBV29-1 and TRBJ2-6; 8 bases map to TRBD1. Trimming at V came to 6 bases and at J to 3 bases, leaving 19 bases not matched to a gene. Germline CDR1 is SQVTM and CDR2 is ANQGSEA. The CDR3 runs 19 residues. CDR3 nucleotides: TGCAGCGTCCAAATCCCCCAGGGGGCGACTTTGGGTGGGGCCAACGTCCTGACTTTC. Protein sequence: CSVQIPQGATLGGANVLTF.

The rearrangement uses TRBV6-1 and TRBJ2-1, with 8 bases that match TRBD2. Germline V gene data show CDR1 as MNHNS and CDR2 as SASEGT. The CDR3 covers 16 residues. V lost 2 bases, J lost 7 bases, and 10 bases stayed unmatched. CDR3 coding DNA: TGTGCCAGCAGTGAAACCGGGGCGGGAGGTTGGAATGAGCAGTTCTTC. Translated, it gives CASSETGAGGWNEQFF.

The genes are TRBV30 and TRBJ2-3; TRBD1 agrees at 12 bases. CDR1 GTSNPN and CDR2 SVGIG come from the germline V gene (reference sequence). V lost 2 bases, J lost 4 bases, and 10 bases stayed unmatched. This CDR3 spans 17 amino acids. The CDR3: CAWSPGQGAVIADTQYF. DNA for the CDR3: TGTGCCTGGAGTCCGGGACAGGGGGCAGTGATTGCAGATACGCAGTATTTT.